Presented here are 31 T cell receptor beta chains from one specimen sequenced in a study of blood T cells in healthy people across ages. Through a sample-barcoded 5' primer and a J-beta primer mix, a second PCR was run for about 7 to 12 cycles. TCRdb ran MiXCR on the 5' RACE reads and lists one entry per CDR3 protein. The table lists hundreds of thousands of distinct CDR3 sequences, roughly 50% of them singletons. Specimen: blood. The receptors derive from a woman between 55 and 75 years old in good health.

This clonotype came up a few times. The V call is TRBV11-1, the J call TRBJ2-5; D gene ambiguous. The V gene lost 2 bases and the J gene lost 3 bases, with 10 bases spanning the gap. This CDR3 region has 14 residues. Per the germline V gene, CDR1 is SGHAT and CDR2 is FQDESV (reference sequence). Here the CDR3 DNA reads TGTGCCAGCAGCTTACAGTGGGGAAAAGAGACCCAGTACTTC. It encodes CASSLQWGKETQYF.

A single count supports this clonotype. The chain combines TRBV2 with TRBJ1-6; a weak D match, TRBD1 (5 bases). Trimming took off 8 bases at V and 4 bases at J, with 15 bases between the two ends. The CDR3 totals 15 residues. Germline V lookup: CDR1 SNHLY, CDR2 FYNNEI. The CDR3 bases are TGTGCCAGCGACCGTGGGGCTGTATATAATTCACCCCTCCACTTT. Translating it yields CASDRGAVYNSPLHF.

This clonotype was counted only a few times. With a much larger clone just one base away, this may be a read error. The J gene is TRBJ2-7, the V gene TRBV7-2; D may be TRBD2 (6 bases). Trimming stripped 5 bases from V and 6 bases from J, with 17 bases between. CDR1 and CDR2 from the germline V gene are SGHTA and FQGNSA. This CDR3 comprises 14 residues. Here the CDR3 reads CASSVVTGVPEQYF. CDR3 DNA sequence: TGTGCCAGCAGCGTAGTTACGGGAGTCCCCGAGCAGTACTTC. Full variable domain (outside the CDR3, taken from reference TRBV7-2 and TRBJ2-7): GAGVSQSPSNKVTEKGKDVELRCDPISGHTALYWYRQSLGQGLEFLIYFQGNSAPDKSGLPSDRFSAERTGGSVSTLTIQRTQQEDSAVYLCASSVVTGVPEQYFGPGTRLTVT.

In its sample, this clonotype was seen once. The V call is TRBV28, the J call TRBJ1-1; D is uncertain. CDR1 and CDR2 (germline): MDHEN, SYDVKM. The CDR3 sequence is 13 residues long. The V end was cut by 4 bases, the J end by 3 bases, with 9 bases between. The CDR3 DNA reads as TGTGCCAGCAGTTCCGGGGATTACACTGAAGCTTTCTTT. This translates into CASSSGDYTEAFF.

The chain links TRBV20-1 to TRBJ1-5, with TRBD1 matching over 9 bases. CDR3 length equals 15 residues. Looked up from germline, CDR1 is DFQATT and CDR2 is SNEGSKA (reference sequence). Trimming cost V 6 bases and J 1 base; bases outside gene matches: 7. The CDR3 region has the DNA TGCAGTGCAATACAGGGGGCAGGGAGCAATCAGCCCCAGCATTTT. Translation: CSAIQGAGSNQPQHF.

The CDR3 spells CASRDERSGGNEQFF. The CDR3 DNA reads TGTGCCAGCAGGGATGAGAGGTCGGGAGGGAATGAGCAGTTCTTC. The gene calls are TRBV6-1 and TRBJ2-1; TRBD2 matches 8 bases. The CDR3 extends over 15 amino acids. The germline CDR1 and CDR2 sequences are MNHNS and SASEGT. V was clipped by 6 bases and J by 7 bases; unmatched bases: 11.

The chain combines TRBV15 with TRBJ2-1; 9 nucleotides line up with TRBD2. J was trimmed by 7 bases and V by 0 bases; bases with no gene match: 7. CDR1 is LNHNV and CDR2 is YYDKDF in the germline V gene (reference sequence). The CDR3 has 16 amino acids. The chain's CDR3 is CATSRDPSGIGNEQFF. DNA for the CDR3: TGTGCCACCAGCAGAGATCCTAGCGGGATTGGGAATGAGCAGTTCTTC.

The V and J genes are TRBV28 and TRBJ1-3; the D gene is possibly TRBD1 (5 bases). Trimming left V 4 bases short and J 0 bases short, with 10 bases between. Germline V gene data show CDR1 as MDHEN and CDR2 as SYDVKM. The CDR3 has 15 amino acids. CDR3 amino acids: CASSSGANSGNTIYF. CDR3 bases: TGTGCCAGCAGTTCCGGGGCAAACTCTGGAAACACCATATATTTT.

This clonotype was found once. The chain has TRBV7-9 and TRBJ2-1; D unclear. The CDR3 is 17 amino acids. Germline V gene lookup returns CDR1 SEHNR and CDR2 FQNEAQ (reference sequence). Trimming removed 2 bases from V and 7 bases from J, with 21 bases in between. In DNA form, the CDR3 reads TGTGCCAGCAGCTTAAAGACCCGATCCTATCGCGTGAATGAGCAGTTCTTC. Translated, it gives CASSLKTRSYRVNEQFF. Looking up the rest from reference TRBV7-9 and TRBJ2-1 gives the full variable domain: DTGVSQNPRHKITKRGQNVTFRCDPISEHNRLYWYRQTLGQGPEFLTYFQNEAQLEKSRLLSDRFSAERPKGSFSTLEIQRTEQGDSAMYLCASSLKTRSYRVNEQFFGPGTRLTVL.

The chain couples TRBV5-6 to TRBJ2-7; TRBD2 aligns across 11 bases. Unmatched junction bases numbered 8, after V lost 3 bases and J lost 6 bases. The CDR3 loop spans 15 amino acids. Germline assignment: CDR1 SGHDT and CDR2 YYEEEE. The CDR3: CASSSRLTSGSEQYF. In DNA, the CDR3 is TGTGCCAGCAGCTCCCGATTAACTAGCGGGAGCGAGCAGTACTTC.

A few counts support this clonotype. This sequence joins TRBV12-3 or TRBV12-4 and TRBJ2-5; tentative D call: TRBD2 (5 bases). The length of the CDR3 is 13 residues. Trimming pared 7 bases from V and 2 bases from J, leaving 11 bases between. The CDR3 sequence is CASNFGLQETQYF. As DNA, the CDR3 is TGTGCCAGCAATTTTGGACTTCAAGAGACCCAGTACTTC.

V usage is TRBV10-3 and J usage is TRBJ2-1; TRBD1 might be the D (7 bases). V was clipped by 10 bases and J by 6 bases, with 25 bases between them. Germline assignment: CDR1 ENHRY and CDR2 SYGVKD. The CDR3 loop spans 16 amino acids. The CDR3 DNA sequence: TGTGCCACCACCTACAGCTCAGGGGGGACGGGCAATGAGCAGTTCTTC. Protein: CATTYSSGGTGNEQFF.

This chain connects TRBV20-1 to TRBJ1-4; no clear D gene. Between the trimmed V and J ends, which lost 4 bases and 3 bases, there was a span of 9 bases. Per germline, CDR1 DFQATT and CDR2 SNEGSKA (reference sequence). The CDR3 loop spans 13 amino acids. CDR3 in DNA: TGCAGTGCTATGGGTGTATCTAATGAAAAACTGTTTTTT. It yields the protein CSAMGVSNEKLFF.

The chain joins TRBV12-3 or TRBV12-4 to TRBJ2-5, with D unresolved. The CDR3 is made up of 13 amino acids. V lost 2 bases and J lost 11, with 15 bases in between. The CDR3 loop is CASSLSMVTGQYF. The CDR3 DNA is TGTGCCAGCAGTTTATCGATGGTGACCGGGCAGTACTTC.

J is TRBJ2-7 and V is TRBV5-6; perhaps D is TRBD1 or TRBD2 (6 bases each). Germline CDR1 and CDR2: SGHDT and YYEEEE. The CDR3 has 15 residues. Trimming took 2 bases from V and 2 from J, leaving 14 bases between them. The CDR3 bases are TGTGCCAGCAGCTTAACAGGGAGGACAACCTACGAGCAGTACTTC. Its translation: CASSLTGRTTYEQYF.

J is TRBJ2-6 and V is TRBV11-1, with TRBD1 matching over 7 bases. CDR1 SGHAT and CDR2 FQDESV come from the germline V gene (reference sequence). The CDR3 spans 16 residues. J lost 2 bases, V lost 6 bases, and 7 bases had no gene match. CDR3 nucleotides: TGTGCCAGCAGATGGGGACAGCCAGCTGGGGCCAACGTCCTGACTTTC. Its protein is CASRWGQPAGANVLTF.

The rearrangement joins TRBV2 to TRBJ2-5; 10 bases agree with TRBD1. The CDR3 runs 14 residues. V was pared by 8 bases and J by 5 bases, with 8 bases of the junction left unmatched. From germline, CDR1 is SNHLY and CDR2 FYNNEI. CDR3 in DNA: TGTGCCAGCGTCCGGGACAGGGGTCGGGAGACCCAGTACTTC. This encodes CASVRDRGRETQYF.

This clonotype has just one count. The V and J genes are TRBV30 and TRBJ1-1; unclear D gene. The CDR3 length is 12 residues. V was trimmed by 2 bases and J by 10 bases, leaving 14 bases between them. CDR1 GTSNPN and CDR2 SVGIG come from the germline V gene (reference sequence). CDR3 residues: CAWSPRGDRAFF. The CDR3 bases are TGTGCCTGGAGTCCCCGTGGGGATCGAGCTTTCTTT.

The chain recombines TRBV2 with TRBJ2-5; possibly TRBD1 for D (8 bases). This CDR3 has 15 amino acids. The germline gives CDR1 SNHLY, CDR2 FYNNEI. The V gene lost 6 bases and the J gene lost 2 bases, with 16 bases spanning the gap. This chain's CDR3 is CASRIGQGGQETQYF. The CDR3 region has the DNA TGTGCCAGCAGAATCGGACAGGGAGGGCAAGAGACCCAGTACTTC.

The V and J genes are TRBV4-3 and TRBJ2-3; no firm D call. CDR1 is LGHNA and CDR2 is YSLEER in the germline V gene. Trimming cost V 0 bases and J 6 bases, with 19 bases left between them. The CDR3 has 17 residues. DNA of the CDR3: TGCGCCAGCAGCCAAGATCTGACTGACCCACCCACTGATACGCAGTATTTT. This translates into CASSQDLTDPPTDTQYF.

For this clonotype: The junction differs from germline at one of its ends, possibly a read error. CDR3 sequence reads: CSATGQGAYNERFF. CDR3 nucleotide sequence: TGCAGTGCTACCGGACAGGGGGCCTACAATGAGCGGTTCTTC. The chain couples TRBV20-1 to TRBJ2-1; 11 bases are a match to TRBD1. Germline assignment: CDR1 DFQATT and CDR2 SNEGSKA (reference sequence). The CDR3 is 14 amino acids.

V gene TRBV7-9 combines with J gene TRBJ1-6; D perhaps matches TRBD1 (5 bases). Germline CDR1 and CDR2: SEHNR and FQNEAQ (reference sequence). The CDR3 is 13 amino acids. The V end lost 8 bases, the J end lost 8 bases, and 13 bases lay between the germline ends. The CDR3 bases are TGTGCCAGCGGCACCCGGGGGGATTCACCCCTCCACTTT. Residues: CASGTRGDSPLHF.

This clonotype was detected only a few times. The J gene is TRBJ2-1, the V gene TRBV4-2; 7 positions agree with TRBD2. Germline loops: CDR1 LGHNA, CDR2 YNFKEQ. V gave up 4 bases and J gave up 8 bases; unmatched junction bases: 11. The CDR3 is made up of 15 amino acids. This chain's CDR3 is CASSRPSGSGDEQFF. CDR3 nucleotides: TGTGCCAGCAGCCGCCCTAGCGGAAGCGGGGATGAGCAGTTCTTC.

V is TRBV15 and J is TRBJ2-5; TRBD2 matches 7 bases. The CDR3 is made up of 15 amino acids. The V gene end was trimmed by 5 bases and the J gene end by 6 bases; junction bases not matched to a gene: 12. From germline, CDR1 is LNHNV and CDR2 YYDKDF (reference sequence). The chain's CDR3 is CATSGRTSLTQTQYF. CDR3 DNA sequence: TGTGCCACCAGCGGCCGGACTAGTCTTACTCAGACCCAGTACTTC.

Only a few counts were recorded for this clonotype. The chain joins TRBV5-1 to TRBJ2-7, with D possibly matching TRBD1 (6 bases). Germline V gene lookup returns CDR1 SGHRS and CDR2 YFSETQ. This CDR3 has 13 residues. Trimming left V 4 bases short and J 3 bases short, with 11 bases between. CDR3 region: CASSETGGYEQYF. CDR3 nucleotide sequence: TGCGCCAGCAGCGAGACAGGCGGCTACGAGCAGTACTTC.

In its sample, this clonotype was seen many times. This chain uses TRBV20-1 with TRBJ2-7; D tentatively fits TRBD1 or TRBD2 (5 bases each). V shed 1 base and J shed 6 bases, with 10 bases lying between them. The CDR3 is made up of 12 amino acids. Germline V gene lookup returns CDR1 DFQATT and CDR2 SNEGSKA (reference sequence). The CDR3 region has the DNA TGCAGTGCTAGAGGCCGGGACGCCGAGCAGTACTTC. Translated: CSARGRDAEQYF.

This clonotype was observed a few times. The J gene is TRBJ2-3, the V gene TRBV7-6, with D perhaps TRBD2 (5 bases). V lost 5 bases to trimming and J lost 1 base, with 19 bases between them. The CDR3 spans 17 residues. Germline lookup yields CDR1 SGHVS and CDR2 FNYEAQ. In DNA form, the CDR3 reads TGTGCCAGCAGCCTCGTCTCTGGGAGAACCCGCACAGATACGCAGTATTTT. Its protein is CASSLVSGRTRTDTQYF.

This chain joins TRBV28 and TRBJ1-4; D is undetermined. Germline V CDR1 and CDR2: MDHEN, SYDVKM. Trimming cost V 6 bases and J 5 bases, with 13 bases left between them. There are 14 residues in the CDR3. The CDR3 sequence: CASSWAAQNEKLFF. The CDR3 DNA follows: TGTGCCAGCAGCTGGGCGGCACAAAATGAAAAACTGTTTTTT.

This clonotype showed up just a few times. The chain carries TRBV29-1 and TRBJ2-7; TRBD2 matches at 9 bases. The closer fit of TRBJ2-5 to the DNA end suggests the J call may be wrong. The V gene's germline CDR1 is SQVTM and CDR2 ANQGSEA. This CDR3 spans 16 amino acids. The CDR3 bases are TGCAGCGTTGGCCCCCTTAGCGGGAGAGGGAAAGAGACCCAGTACTTC. The encoded protein is CSVGPLSGRGKETQYF.

The gene calls are TRBV29-1 and TRBJ2-1; the D gene is possibly TRBD1 (6 bases). This CDR3 region has 16 residues. Germline CDR1 SQVTM, CDR2 ANQGSEA. V lost 7 bases and J lost 0, with 19 bases in between. The CDR3 nucleotides are TGCAGCGGCTACAGGGATTTTAGGAGCTCCTACAATGAGCAGTTCTTC. Translation gives CSGYRDFRSSYNEQFF.

V usage is TRBV30 and J usage is TRBJ1-2; possible D gene TRBD1, 6 bases. V shed 1 base and J shed 6 bases, with 9 bases lying between them. Germline assignment: CDR1 GTSNPN and CDR2 SVGIG (reference sequence). The CDR3 is 12 residues long. CDR3 DNA: TGTGCCTGGAGTGCACAGGGTAATGGCTACACCTTC. It yields the protein CAWSAQGNGYTF. The full variable domain, rest sourced from reference TRBV30 and TRBJ1-2, is SQTIHQWPATLVQPVGSPLSLECTVEGTSNPNLYWYRQAAGRGLQLLFYSVGIGQISSEVPQNLSASRPQDRQFILSSKKLLLSDSGFYLCAWSAQGNGYTFGSGTRLTVV.